These T cell receptor beta chains were read from a single sample in a study of human T cells and chemical hapten exposure. TCRdb used MiXCR to reprocess the RACE reads, holding one entry per CDR3 protein. The repertoire consists of about 160,000 distinct CDR3 sequences, with about a quarter occurring once and the leading ten covering 2% to 2.5%. The sample here was whole blood, taken in connection with sensitization to the hapten diphenylcyclopropenone (DPC). Receptors originate from a woman under 30 with alopecia areata. Some clones in this sample may be carry-over from other donors' samples. The CDR3 runs from the conserved cysteine through the conserved F or W.

TRBV9,TRBJ2-5,CASSVFDRGETQYF
TRBV9,TRBJ2-1,CASSVAPVTNNEQFF
TRBV29-1,TRBJ2-3,CSVDDYPGEDTQYF
TRBV11-2,TRBJ2-3,CASSPSGNTQYF
TRBV9,TRBJ2-3,CASSVDIGGGTDTQYF
TRBV9,TRBJ2-2,CASSVASKGGVGGELFF
TRBV6-1,TRBJ2-3,CASSRGVGSTDTQYF
TRBV6-5,TRBJ2-1,CASSAQGYYNEQFF
TRBV29-1,TRBJ1-4,CSVGGLAEKLFF
TRBV6-5,TRBJ1-2,CASRVQGQGSGYTF
TRBV7-2,TRBJ1-4,CASSLSILGGKLFF
TRBV7-8,TRBJ2-1,CASSPSGLAGGFMFF
TRBV29-1,TRBJ2-7,CSVDGIGPEQYF
TRBV3-1,TRBJ1-3,CASRTPGNTIYF
TRBV7-2,TRBJ2-5,CASSRDTSQETQYF
TRBV28,TRBJ1-1,CASSLVLEAFF
TRBV10-3,TRBJ2-1,CAISGLDNEQFF
TRBV12-3/TRBV12-4,TRBJ2-1,CASTLLAGGPDEQFF
TRBV27,TRBJ2-1,CASSFVLAGDEQFF